This T cell receptor (beta chain) was captured in a study of blood T cell repertoires in COVID-19. About the study: Collection of acute and convalescent COVID-19 samples took place in the United States, Italy and Spain. Sources were T cells, B-cell-depleted T cells, or PBMCs; the material itself was cDNA or gDNA.

This clone was found a few times. Original methodology: Counts of nucleated cells, estimated from reference gene primer amplification, were obtained. Generated by immunoSEQ multiplex PCR, the TCRdb table keeps only in-frame clones and is missing some. D and trimming come from the DNA, and the V and J calls and clone size come from that table. The sample includes about 160,000 clones, around four fifths of them seen just once. V lost 2 bases and J lost 2, with 11 bases in between. This CDR3 comprises 15 residues. Germline loops: CDR1 SGHKS, CDR2 YYEKEE (reference sequence). Sequenced material: peripheral blood. The chain carries TRBV5-5 and TRBJ2-1; the D gene is possibly TRBD1 (5 bases). The receptor comes from a man between 65 and 79 years old with acute or convalescent COVID-19. CDR3 residues: CASSFSTGTYNEQFF. Here the CDR3 DNA reads TGTGCCAGCAGCTTCAGTACAGGAACCTACAATGAGCAGTTCTTC.